The present entry profiles one T cell receptor (beta chain) with its context. Germline values: CDR1 GTSNPN, CDR2 SVGIG (reference sequence). Trimming removed 5 bases from V and 0 bases from J, with 11 bases in between. The CDR3 loop spans 14 amino acids. The data derive from a study of T cell changes during pregnancy in multiple sclerosis. Libraries were prepared by immunoSEQ multiplex PCR; TCRdb keeps only in-frame clonotypes and omits some of them. The data show about 110,000 clones, about 89% seen once. Sequencing used peripheral blood, obtained before pregnancy. This clonotype originated in a female donor with multiple sclerosis, enrolled in a pregnancy study. V gene TRBV30 combines with J gene TRBJ1-5, with D possibly TRBD1 on 6 matching bases. CDR3 protein: CAWSRGGSNQPQHF. The CDR3, as DNA: TGTGCCTGGTCCAGAGGGGGTAGCAATCAGCCCCAGCATTTT.